This T cell receptor (beta chain) originates from a study of shared clonotypes between healthy human individuals. Study summary: Two women and a few men aged 18 to 49 made up the donors.

Sorted-subset replicate PCR reactions were performed with around 200 ng DNA, corresponding to roughly 30,000 T cell genomes. The assay was immunoSEQ multiplex PCR, and TCRdb's table has in-frame clones only and misses some. The top ten clones hold roughly 49% of a sample with some 95,000 clones, 60% to 75% of them seen once. The source of this sequence is a man aged 30 to 45 in good health. The material sequenced was memory CD8+ T cells sorted from blood. The subset was: CD45RO+ cells pooled with CCR7-negative TemRA cells.

CDR3 amino acids: CSVGPGAIEQFF. In nucleotides, the CDR3 is TGCAGCGTTGGGCCGGGAGCGATTGAGCAGTTCTTC. The chain uses TRBV29-1 and TRBJ2-1, with D maybe TRBD2 (6 bases). Trimming removed 4 bases from V and 9 bases from J, with 13 bases in between. This CDR3 spans 12 amino acids. CDR1 is SQVTM, CDR2 ANQGSEA, per germline.